What follows is one T cell receptor (beta chain) and its context. No antigen is known for it. The source of the sample is a study of cytomegalovirus exposure and HLA in healthy donors. Study conclusions and caveats: An analysis that came later showed most CMV-associated TCR beta chains appearing HLA-restricted.

PCR employed 60 Vbeta and 13 Jbeta primers. The repertoire was sequenced with immunoSEQ multiplex PCR; TCRdb's copy has only in-frame clones and lacks some. This table holds more than 50,000 clones, approximately 82% found once. The CDR3 extends over 14 amino acids. V lost 3 bases and J 2 bases, leaving 9 bases between the germline ends. Germline CDR1 reads SEHNR; CDR2 reads FQNEAQ (reference sequence). V is TRBV7-9 and J is TRBJ2-3; TRBD1 might be the D (7 bases). What was sequenced was PBMCs. The source is a woman aged 40-49 years in good health and CMV-seropositive. In DNA form, the CDR3 reads TGTGCCAGCAGCTTGGAGGGGGCCACAGATACGCAGTATTTT. Its translation: CASSLEGATDTQYF.